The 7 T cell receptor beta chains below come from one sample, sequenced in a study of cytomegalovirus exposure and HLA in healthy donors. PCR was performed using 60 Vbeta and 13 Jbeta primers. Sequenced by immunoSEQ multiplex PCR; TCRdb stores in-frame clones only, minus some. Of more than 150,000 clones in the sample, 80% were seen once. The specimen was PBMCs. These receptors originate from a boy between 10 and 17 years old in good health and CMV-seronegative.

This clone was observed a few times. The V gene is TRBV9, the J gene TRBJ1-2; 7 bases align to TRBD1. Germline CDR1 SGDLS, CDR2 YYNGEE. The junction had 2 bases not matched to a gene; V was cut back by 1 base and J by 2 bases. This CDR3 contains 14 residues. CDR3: CASSVQGQNYGYTF. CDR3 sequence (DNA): TGTGCCAGCAGCGTACAGGGACAGAACTATGGCTACACCTTC.

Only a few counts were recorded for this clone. The CDR3 sequence is CASSLTGSYQETQYF. As DNA, the CDR3 is TGTGCCAGCAGTTTAACAGGATCGTACCAAGAGACCCAGTACTTC. This sequence joins TRBV27 and TRBJ2-5; a possible D gene is TRBD1 (5 bases). The ends were cut back, 2 bases at V and 0 bases at J, with 10 bases in the middle. Per the germline V gene, CDR1 is MNHEY and CDR2 is SMNVEV (reference sequence). This CDR3 is built from 15 residues.

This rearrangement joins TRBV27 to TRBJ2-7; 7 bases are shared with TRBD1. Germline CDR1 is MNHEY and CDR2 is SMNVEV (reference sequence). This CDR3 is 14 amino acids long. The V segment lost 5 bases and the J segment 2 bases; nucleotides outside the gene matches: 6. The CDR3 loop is CASSIRTGTYEQYF. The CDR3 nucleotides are TGTGCCAGCAGTATACGGACAGGTACCTACGAGCAGTACTTC.

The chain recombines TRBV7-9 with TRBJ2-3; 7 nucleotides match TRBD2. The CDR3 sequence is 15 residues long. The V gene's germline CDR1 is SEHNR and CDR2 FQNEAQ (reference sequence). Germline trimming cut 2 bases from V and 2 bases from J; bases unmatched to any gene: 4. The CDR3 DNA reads TGTGCCAGCAGCTTATTGGGACTACTCACAGATACGCAGTATTTT. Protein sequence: CASSLLGLLTDTQYF.

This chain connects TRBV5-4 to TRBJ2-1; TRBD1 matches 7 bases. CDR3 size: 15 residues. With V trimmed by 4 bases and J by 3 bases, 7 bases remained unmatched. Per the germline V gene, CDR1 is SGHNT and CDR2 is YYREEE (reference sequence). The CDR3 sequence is CASSPRQGDYNEQFF. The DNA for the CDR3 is TGTGCCAGCAGCCCCCGCCAGGGGGACTACAATGAGCAGTTCTTC.

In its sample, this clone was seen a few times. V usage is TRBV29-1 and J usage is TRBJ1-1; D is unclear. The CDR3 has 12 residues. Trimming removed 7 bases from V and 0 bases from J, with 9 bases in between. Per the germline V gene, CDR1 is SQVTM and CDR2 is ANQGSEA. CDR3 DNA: TGCAGCGCTGACTATTTGAACACTGAAGCTTTCTTT. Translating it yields CSADYLNTEAFF.

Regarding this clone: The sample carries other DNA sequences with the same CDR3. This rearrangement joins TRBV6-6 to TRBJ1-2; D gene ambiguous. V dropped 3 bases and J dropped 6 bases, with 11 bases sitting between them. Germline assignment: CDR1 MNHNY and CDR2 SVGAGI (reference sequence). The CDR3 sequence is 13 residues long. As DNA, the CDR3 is TGTGCCAGCAGTTATATGTCACAGAATGGCTACACCTTC. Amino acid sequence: CASSYMSQNGYTF.